One and the same sample provided the 18 T cell receptor beta chains below, sequenced in a study of blood T cells in healthy people across ages. A sample-barcoded 5' primer and a J-beta primer mix were used in a second PCR of roughly 7 to 11 cycles. From the 5' RACE reads, TCRdb called clonotypes with MiXCR, one entry per CDR3 protein. Of more than 650,000 distinct CDR3 sequences in the sample, roughly 25% were seen once. Another study also made use of these data, one on T cells of mothers and their children.

Sequencing was performed on blood. These TCRs come from a boy aged 5 to 17 in good health.

The table lists this clonotype with a few counts. CDR3: CASSVRGGDNTGELFF. In DNA form, the CDR3 reads TGTGCCAGCAGCGTAAGGGGGGGGGATAACACCGGGGAGCTGTTTTTT. This chain connects TRBV9 to TRBJ2-2, with a tentative D call TRBD2 (7 bases). The CDR3 is 16 amino acids. V was shortened by 1 base and J by 2 bases, with 12 bases between the two germline ends. Germline lookup yields CDR1 SGDLS and CDR2 YYNGEE. Full variable domain (outside the CDR3, taken from reference TRBV9 and TRBJ2-2): DSGVTQTPKHLITATGQRVTLRCSPRSGDLSVYWYQQSLDQGLQFLIQYYNGEERAKGNILERFSAQQFPDLHSELNLSSLELGDSALYFCASSVRGGDNTGELFFGEGSRLTVL.

The chain carries TRBV19 and TRBJ1-1; TRBD1 matches at 7 bases. Trimming cost V 4 bases and J 0 bases; bases outside gene matches: 5. This CDR3 spans 15 amino acids. In germline, CDR1 is LNHDA, CDR2 SQIVND (reference sequence). Here the CDR3 reads CASSTDRPLNTEAFF. The DNA of the CDR3 is TGTGCCAGTAGTACGGACAGGCCTCTGAACACTGAAGCTTTCTTT.

This clonotype was observed a few times. The chain employs TRBV28 and TRBJ1-1, with no clear D. V was shortened by 6 bases and J by 9 bases, with 8 bases between the two germline ends. The V gene's germline CDR1 is MDHEN and CDR2 SYDVKM. This CDR3 has 10 amino acids. In DNA, the CDR3 is TGTGCCAGCAGGGGGATAAAAGCTTTCTTT. This translates into CASRGIKAFF.

The chain is built from TRBV29-1 and TRBJ2-1; TRBD1 agrees at 8 bases. The CDR3 extends over 13 amino acids. The trim removed 7 bases at V and 8 bases at J, leaving 10 bases unmatched. Germline V gene sequence: CDR1 SQVTM, CDR2 ANQGSEA. The CDR3 DNA is TGCAGCGGTCTGGACAGGGAGGTCGATGAGCAGTTCTTC. This encodes CSGLDREVDEQFF.

The rearrangement links TRBV5-1 to TRBJ2-1, with TRBD1 identical over 8 bases. The CDR3 contains 16 residues. CDR1 and CDR2 (germline): SGHRS, YFSETQ. The ends lost 3 bases at V and 3 bases at J; junction bases unmatched: 8. The CDR3 sequence is CASSSQGAGGYNEQFF. The DNA for the CDR3 is TGCGCCAGCAGCTCCCAGGGGGCAGGAGGCTACAATGAGCAGTTCTTC. Supplemented by reference TRBV5-1 and TRBJ2-1, the full variable domain reads KAGVTQTPRYLIKTRGQQVTLSCSPISGHRSVSWYQQTPGQGLQFLFEYFSETQRNKGNFPGRFSGRQFSNSRSEMNVSTLELGDSALYLCASSSQGAGGYNEQFFGPGTRLTVL.

The gene calls are TRBV7-6 and TRBJ1-1; D uncertain. The CDR3 extends over 13 amino acids. In germline, CDR1 is SGHVS, CDR2 FNYEAQ. Trimming pared 4 bases from V and 0 bases from J, leaving 6 bases between. The CDR3 DNA sequence: TGTGCCAGCAGCTCCCAGGTGAACACTGAAGCTTTCTTT. Translating gives CASSSQVNTEAFF.

This clonotype appeared a few times. V and J are TRBV27 and TRBJ2-5; 7 bases match TRBD2. CDR1 and CDR2 from the germline V gene are MNHEY and SMNVEV (reference sequence). Unmatched junction bases numbered 7, after V lost 8 bases and J lost 1 base. The CDR3 sequence is 14 residues long. CDR3 nucleotides: TGTGCCAGCCGGTCGGGGGGATCCCAAGAGACCCAGTACTTC. The encoded protein is CASRSGGSQETQYF.

This chain joins TRBV20-1 and TRBJ1-6; D ambiguous. Deletions cut 1 base from V and 7 bases from J, with 8 bases between. Germline V gene sequence: CDR1 DFQATT, CDR2 SNEGSKA (reference sequence). The CDR3 runs 13 residues. CDR3 sequence: CSARVEGNSPLHF. Here the CDR3 DNA reads TGCAGTGCTAGAGTGGAGGGAAATTCACCCCTCCACTTT.

This clonotype was observed a handful of times. The V call is TRBV11-2, the J call TRBJ2-5, with D maybe TRBD1 (5 bases). This CDR3 has 13 residues. CDR1 SGHAT and CDR2 FQNNGV come from the germline V gene. V was pared by 1 base and J by 7 bases, with 10 bases between. The CDR3 bases are TGTGCCAGCAGCTTAGCAGGGTTGGTGACCCAGTACTTC. This codes for CASSLAGLVTQYF.

V is TRBV12-3 or TRBV12-4 and J is TRBJ1-4; D remains ambiguous. V lost 5 bases and J 11 bases, leaving 15 bases between the germline ends. The CDR3 loop spans 13 amino acids. The CDR3 sequence is CASSTHLLGKLFF. CDR3 sequence (DNA): TGTGCCAGCAGTACCCACCTACTCGGGAAACTGTTTTTT.

This clonotype showed up just a few times. The chain uses TRBV6-2 or TRBV6-3 and TRBJ2-7; 10 bases match TRBD1. Trimming at V came to 6 bases and at J to 5 bases, leaving 7 bases not matched to a gene. The V gene's germline CDR1 is MNHEY and CDR2 SVGEGT. CDR3 length equals 14 residues. The CDR3 region is CASSTTGTGDEQYF. The DNA for the CDR3 is TGTGCCAGCAGCACCACCGGGACAGGGGACGAGCAGTACTTC.

The chain links TRBV6-5 to TRBJ2-5, with D possibly matching TRBD2 (6 bases). Germline CDR1 reads MNHEY; CDR2 reads SVGAGI. The CDR3 is made up of 14 amino acids. V was trimmed by 5 bases and J by 4 bases, leaving 14 bases between them. The CDR3 DNA follows: TGTGCCAGCAGTCAACTGGGACTTGTAGAGACCCAGTACTTC. Translating gives CASSQLGLVETQYF.

A word on this clonotype: The CDR3 end shows no conserved phenylalanine or tryptophan, and so a read error is likely. J is TRBJ2-3 and V is TRBV12-3 or TRBV12-4; 8 bases map to TRBD2. Losses at the gene ends were 7 bases for V and 5 bases for J; bases not matched to a gene: 8. The CDR3 consists of 14 residues. The CDR3 DNA sequence: TGTGCCAGCACCCCGGGAGGGGATGGAGATACGCAGTATTCT. Translation gives CASTPGGDGDTQYS.

This chain joins TRBV28 and TRBJ2-1, with 9 bases lining up with TRBD1. CDR3 size: 15 residues. Germline lookup yields CDR1 MDHEN and CDR2 SYDVKM. The ends lost 1 base at V and 12 bases at J; junction bases unmatched: 10. CDR3 nucleotide sequence: TGTGCCAGCAGTTTATCCGGGACAGGGCACAGGGGGCAGTTCTTC. Translation gives CASSLSGTGHRGQFF. The full variable domain, completed using reference TRBV28 and TRBJ2-1, is DVKVTQSSRYLVKRTGEKVFLECVQDMDHENMFWYRQDPGLGLRLIYFSYDVKMKEKGDIPEGYSVSREKKERFSLILESASTNQTSMYLCASSLSGTGHRGQFFGPGTRLTVL.

This clonotype occurred a few times. The chain uses TRBV6-1 and TRBJ2-7, with D possibly matching TRBD1 (5 bases). CDR3 length: 14 amino acids. Germline CDR1 reads MNHNS; CDR2 reads SASEGT. V lost 1 base and J 4 bases, leaving 11 bases between the germline ends. CDR3 region: CASSEEDSVYEQYF. CDR3 bases: TGTGCCAGCAGTGAAGAAGACAGTGTTTACGAGCAGTACTTC.

This clonotype was counted at least ten times. The rearrangement links TRBV5-1 to TRBJ2-7; D might be TRBD1 (8 bases). This CDR3 region has 14 residues. Germline values: CDR1 SGHRS, CDR2 YFSETQ. V was pared by 4 bases and J by 2 bases, with 13 bases between. The CDR3 bases are TGCGCCAGCAGCAGGGAGGGACAGGCCTACGAGCAGTACTTC. Translation gives CASSREGQAYEQYF.

The chain links TRBV9 to TRBJ2-2; 9 bases match TRBD2. The trim removed 4 bases at V and 5 bases at J, leaving 6 bases unmatched. The germline gives CDR1 SGDLS, CDR2 YYNGEE. The CDR3 has 15 amino acids. DNA of the CDR3: TGTGCCAGCAGCACTAGCGGGCAGAGGACCGGGGAGCTGTTTTTT. As protein: CASSTSGQRTGELFF.

This clonotype appeared a few times. V and J are TRBV28 and TRBJ2-1; D uncertain. Judging by the DNA end, TRBJ2-5 fits better; the J call may be wrong. The germline V gene has CDR1 MDHEN and CDR2 SYDVKM. This CDR3 has 14 amino acids. CDR3 sequence (DNA): TGTGCCAGCAGTTCGTCAGGCCCCGGTCGGACCCAGTACTTC. It translates to CASSSSGPGRTQYF.